The rows below give T cell receptor beta chains drawn from one sample of a study of blood T cells in healthy people across ages. TCRdb used MiXCR to reprocess the 5' RACE reads, holding one entry per CDR3 protein. The data contain 500,000 to 700,000 distinct CDR3 sequences, under 30% of them singletons. Sequencing used blood. These receptors were taken from an elderly woman in good health. The CDR3 runs from the conserved cysteine through the conserved F or W. D genes are given only for firm matches. The size field is filled for only some rows; it gives once, few, many or a size class.

D | size | J | V | CDR3 | DNA
NA | many | TRBJ2-5 | TRBV29-1 | CSAQSQETQYF | TGCAGCGCCCAAAGCCAGGAGACCCAGTACTTC
NA | NA | TRBJ2-7 | TRBV20-1 | CSASPQALSGEQYF | TGCAGTGCTAGTCCCCAAGCTCTAAGCGGCGAGCAGTACTTC
TRBD2 | many | TRBJ2-1 | TRBV6-2/TRBV6-3 | CASSRPGLANNEQFF | TGTGCCAGCAGCCGTCCGGGACTAGCGAACAATGAGCAGTTCTTC
NA | NA | TRBJ1-2 | TRBV9 | CASSPWVVSSVGYTF | TGTGCCAGCAGCCCCTGGGTCGTTTCGTCGGTAGGCTACACCTTC
NA | NA | TRBJ1-5 | TRBV4-2 | CASSRAGGDQPQHF | TGTGCCAGCAGCCGGGCCGGGGGGGATCAGCCCCAGCATTTT
TRBD1 | many | TRBJ1-4 | TRBV20-1 | CSARGPGTGLNEKLFF | TGCAGTGCTAGGGGGCCAGGGACAGGATTAAATGAAAAACTGTTTTTT
NA | NA | TRBJ2-1 | TRBV19 | CASSASSNEQFF | TGTGCCAGTAGTGCTTCAAGCAATGAGCAGTTCTTC
NA | NA | TRBJ2-1 | TRBV30 | CAWSNRNEQFF | TGTGCCTGGAGTAACCGTAATGAGCAGTTCTTC
TRBD1 | few | TRBJ1-5 | TRBV20-1 | CSARDTQGPYQPQHF | TGCAGTGCTAGAGATACACAGGGGCCCTATCAGCCCCAGCATTTT
TRBD2 | many | TRBJ2-5 | TRBV6-2/TRBV6-3 | CASSYLVAGETQYF | TGTGCCAGCAGTTATCTCGTAGCGGGGGAGACCCAGTACTTC
TRBD1 | many | TRBJ1-1 | TRBV5-1 | CASSSGQGRTEAFF | TGTGCCAGCAGTTCCGGACAGGGAAGGACTGAAGCTTTCTTT
NA | many | TRBJ2-7 | TRBV20-1 | CSAQILVGHEQYF | TGCAGTGCTCAAATACTGGTTGGCCACGAGCAGTACTTC
NA | many | TRBJ1-2 | TRBV7-2 | CASSSRRSDGYTF | TGTGCCAGCAGCTCTAGGCGTTCGGATGGCTACACCTTC
TRBD2 | many | TRBJ2-3 | TRBV7-9 | CASSLLAGRTDTQYF | TGTGCCAGCAGCTTATTAGCGGGCCGCACAGATACGCAGTATTTT
TRBD1 | NA | TRBJ1-1 | TRBV20-1 | CSATPGTGVLTGAFF | TGCAGTGCCACTCCCGGGACAGGGGTTTTAACCGGAGCTTTCTTT
NA | many | TRBJ1-2 | TRBV6-6 | CASSYWEGERYTF | TGTGCCAGCAGTTACTGGGAAGGGGAACGCTACACCTTC
NA | NA | TRBJ2-5 | TRBV7-7 | CASNLGGRETQYF | TGTGCTAGCAACTTAGGGGGTCGAGAGACCCAGTACTTC
NA | few | TRBJ2-5 | TRBV6-1 | CASSEGTSPGVGQYF | TGTGCCAGCAGTGAAGGGACTAGTCCAGGGGTTGGGCAGTACTTC
TRBD2 | few | TRBJ2-5 | TRBV5-4 | CASSNRLADEQYF | TGTGCCAGCAGCAACAGACTAGCGGATGAGCAGTACTTC
TRBD2 | few | TRBJ2-5 | TRBV12-3/TRBV12-4 | CASSLRTTGTSGNWRQETQYF | TGTGCCAGCAGTTTACGAACTACCGGGACTAGCGGGAATTGGCGCCAAGAGACCCAGTACTTC
TRBD2 | NA | TRBJ2-7 | TRBV6-1 | CAGSGRGLTYEQYF | TGTGCCGGCAGTGGGAGGGGCCTGACCTACGAGCAGTACTTC
TRBD2 | NA | TRBJ2-3 | TRBV12-3/TRBV12-4 | CASSFPVTAGGISDTQYF | TGTGCCAGCAGTTTTCCAGTCACGGCGGGGGGGATTTCGGATACGCAGTATTTT
NA | many | TRBJ1-2 | TRBV18 | CASSPELDSYGYTF | TGTGCCAGCTCACCCGAACTGGACAGCTATGGCTACACCTTC
NA | many | TRBJ2-1 | TRBV3-1 | CASSPMHRDTDLYNEQFF | TGTGCCAGCAGCCCCATGCATCGGGACACGGATTTATACAATGAGCAGTTCTTC
NA | NA | TRBJ1-2 | TRBV7-2 | CASSELNAGYYGYTF | TGTGCCAGCAGCGAACTTAACGCAGGGTACTATGGCTACACCTTC
NA | many | TRBJ2-5 | TRBV4-3 | CASSQSLDVKETQYF | TGCGCCAGCAGCCAATCCCTGGACGTCAAAGAGACCCAGTACTTC
TRBD1 | NA | TRBJ2-1 | TRBV20-1 | CSARGGAPYNEQFF | TGCAGTGCGAGAGGGGGCGCGCCCTACAATGAGCAGTTCTTC
TRBD2 | many | TRBJ2-3 | TRBV7-9 | CASSAPFGVAGLSDTQYF | TGTGCCAGCAGCGCGCCCTTTGGAGTAGCGGGGTTGTCAGATACGCAGTATTTT
TRBD1 | NA | TRBJ1-6 | TRBV20-1 | CSAREPGQGFSPLHF | TGCAGTGCTAGGGAACCGGGACAGGGGTTCTCACCCCTCCACTTT
NA | many | TRBJ2-1 | TRBV29-1 | CSVVMRQVTREQFF | TGCAGCGTTGTGATGAGACAGGTAACCAGGGAGCAGTTCTTC
TRBD1 | many | TRBJ1-2 | TRBV5-6 | CASSTGEGYTF | TGTGCCAGTTCGACAGGGGAAGGCTACACCTTC
NA | NA | TRBJ2-1 | TRBV5-5 | CASSLVGGRDYNEQFF | TGTGCCAGCAGCTTGGTAGGCGGCAGGGACTACAATGAGCAGTTCTTC